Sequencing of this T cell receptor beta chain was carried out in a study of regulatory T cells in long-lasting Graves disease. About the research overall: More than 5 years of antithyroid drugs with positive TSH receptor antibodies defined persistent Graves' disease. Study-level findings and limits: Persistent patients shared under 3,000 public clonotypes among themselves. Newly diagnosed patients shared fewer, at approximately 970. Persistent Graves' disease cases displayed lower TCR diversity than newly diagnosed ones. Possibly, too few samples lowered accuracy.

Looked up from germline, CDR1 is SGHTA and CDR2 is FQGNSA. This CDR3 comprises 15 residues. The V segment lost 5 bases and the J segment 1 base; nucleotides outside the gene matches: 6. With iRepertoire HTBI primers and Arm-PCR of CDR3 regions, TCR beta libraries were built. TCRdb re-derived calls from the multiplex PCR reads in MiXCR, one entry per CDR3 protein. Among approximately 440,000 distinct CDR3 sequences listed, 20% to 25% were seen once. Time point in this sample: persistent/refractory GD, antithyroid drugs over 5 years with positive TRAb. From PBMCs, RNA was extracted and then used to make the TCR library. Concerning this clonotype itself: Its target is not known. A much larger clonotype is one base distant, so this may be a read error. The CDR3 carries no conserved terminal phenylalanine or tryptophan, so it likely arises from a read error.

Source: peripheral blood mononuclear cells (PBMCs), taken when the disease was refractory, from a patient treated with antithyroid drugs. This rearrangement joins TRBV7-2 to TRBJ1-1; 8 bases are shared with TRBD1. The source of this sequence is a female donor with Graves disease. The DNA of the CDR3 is TGTGCCAGCAGCCCCCGGACAGGGCGGAACACTGAAGCTTTCATT. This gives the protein CASSPRTGRNTEAFI.